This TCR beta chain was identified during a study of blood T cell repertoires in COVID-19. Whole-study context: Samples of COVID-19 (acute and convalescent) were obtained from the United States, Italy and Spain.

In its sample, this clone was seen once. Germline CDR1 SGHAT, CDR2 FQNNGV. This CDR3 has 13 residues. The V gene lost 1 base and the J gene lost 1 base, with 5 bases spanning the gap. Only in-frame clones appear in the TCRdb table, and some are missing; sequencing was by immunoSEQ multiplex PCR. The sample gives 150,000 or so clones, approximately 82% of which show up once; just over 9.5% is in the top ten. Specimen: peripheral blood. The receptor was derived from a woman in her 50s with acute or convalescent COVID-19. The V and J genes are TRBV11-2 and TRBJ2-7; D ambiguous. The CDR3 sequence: CASSLAGSYEQYF. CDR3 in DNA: TGTGCCAGCAGCTTAGCCGGTTCCTACGAGCAGTACTTC.